This T cell receptor (beta chain) was profiled in a study of blood T cell repertoires in COVID-19 (dated by TCRdb to 2020 to 2022). Concerning the study at large: The collaborator samples originated in the United States, Italy and Spain and spanned the acute and convalescent phases of COVID-19. Nearly every sample came with metadata listing a de-identified subject ID, COVID-19 status, age in years and sex. Subjects who had been exposed to COVID-19, were actively infected with it, or had recovered from it provided the deeply sampled blood TCRbeta repertoires that made up the dataset. HLA class I and class II types, where available, came from metadata supplied by the sample provider rather than from assay-based typing. A freely available public database, intended as a resource for researchers studying the immune response to SARS-CoV-2, is where the repertoires were released. The prospective study material was composed of cDNA or gDNA derived from T cells, B-cell-depleted T cells, or PBMCs. The samples were drawn from the first 160 participants of the ongoing ImmuneRACE study and from more than 1,000 subjects provided by 6 global collaborators. General findings and caveats noted by the study authors: The quantity of clinical and demographic metadata differed by source and by participant and was supplied without curation.

In the prospective study, participants were roughly 18 to 95 years old, resided in fewer than 25 geographic areas of the United States, and were enrolled through a virtual design. Cohort assignment in the prospective study relied on participant-reported clinical history from a screening survey and a study questionnaire. Recovered participants in ImmuneRACE Cohort 3 were defined as having two consecutive negative NP/OP PCR tests, clearance from a healthcare professional, or resolution of symptoms. Mobile phlebotomists in the prospective study collected whole blood, serum and a nasopharyngeal or oropharyngeal swab from every participant. Participants in the prospective study had the option to provide additional blood draws and questionnaires over a roughly two-month period. Blood samples from the prospective study were shipped frozen or at room temperature prior to DNA extraction. The immunoSEQ Assay, a bias-controlled multiplex PCR, was used to amplify TCRbeta CDR3 regions from genomic DNA. Processing in the source paper ran as follows. Nucleated cell counts per sample were estimated from amplification of reference gene primers within the assay. To quantify the absolute abundance of each unique TCRbeta CDR3 rearrangement, sequence reads were collapsed and filtered. For each sample, productive Simpson clonality was calculated as the square root of Simpson's diversity index over productive rearrangements. TCRdb retrieved this table from immuneACCESS and kept in-frame rearrangements only. Not all clones are present; in checked studies, unresolved V genes account for under half, and no reason is known for the remainder. The V and J calls and clone size are taken from that table; D and trimming were inferred from the DNA. The sample includes some 380,000 clones, with about 87% observed a single time. The ten largest clones represent 1% to 1.5% of the sample.

For this clone: It has no known antigen specificity. No much larger clone is present one base from it, and per-base qualities are unavailable.

The CDR3 sequence holds 15 residues, the cysteine and phenylalanine included. Of the read, only the CDR3 DNA is kept; its 45 bases are in frame from base 1. V loses 7 bases at its end and J loses 0 bases; junction bases beyond the gene matches: 5. The germline V gene supplies CDR1 MNHEY and CDR2 SVGAGI. The rearrangement joined TRBV6-5 to TRBJ2-1, and 8 junctional nucleotides match TRBD2. The receptor was derived from a man aged 25-40 years who had recovered from COVID-19. The sequenced material came from PBMCs or T cells enriched from blood (not recorded which). The CDR3 here reads CASKRGQNSYNEQFF. The DNA sequence is given as TGTGCCAGCAAGCGGGGGCAGAACTCCTACAATGAGCAGTTCTTC.